A selection of T cell receptor beta chains follows, all from one sample in a study of Ad26.COV2.S vaccination and SARS-CoV-2 variants. This table comes from immunoSEQ multiplex PCR, and its TCRdb copy is limited to in-frame clones, with some not included. The profile covers 350,000 to 400,000 clones, with roughly nine tenths appearing a single time and under 3.5% taken by the ten largest. The sample in question was peripheral blood, obtained in a trial of Ad26.COV2.S vaccine versus placebo. The source is a person between 18 and 59 years old who received the Ad26.COV2.S COVID-19 vaccine or a placebo. Both conserved end residues are part of each CDR3. The D gene is left open where the match is weak. Some rows have no size entry. The others give once, few or many, or a class for an expanded clone.

D gene	V gene	clone size	J gene	CDR3 DNA	CDR3 protein
TRBD2	TRBV27	-	TRBJ2-7	TGTGCCAGCAGTTACGGCCCCACTAGCGGGGGGGGCTGGATGACTACGCTCTACGAGCAGTACTTC	CASSYGPTSGGGWMTTLYEQYF
TRBD2	TRBV3-1/TRBV3-2	-	TRBJ2-1	TGTGCCAGCAGCCAGTGGACTAGCGGGGGGGCCCTTGACAATGAGCAGTTCTTC	CASSQWTSGGALDNEQFF
-	TRBV19	few	TRBJ1-4	TGTGCCAGTAGTATCTACGGGTCTGGTAATGAAAAACTGTTTTTT	CASSIYGSGNEKLFF
-	TRBV18	-	TRBJ1-5	TGTGCCAGCTCACCCTCTGGGGGGTTTCAGCCCCAGCATTTT	CASSPSGGFQPQHF
TRBD2	TRBV27	-	TRBJ2-7	TGTGCCAGCAGCGTAAGCGGGGGGGCGACCTACGAGCAGTACTTC	CASSVSGGATYEQYF
-	TRBV30	-	TRBJ2-7	TGTGCCTGGAGTGTCGGGGACGAGCAGTACTTC	CAWSVGDEQYF
TRBD2	TRBV7-7	-	TRBJ2-5	TGTGCCAGCAGCTTAGGAGCGGGGGGTCTAGAGACCCAGTACTTC	CASSLGAGGLETQYF
-	TRBV6-5	-	TRBJ2-7	TGTGCCAGCAGTTACTCGTCAGGGCACGAGCAGTACTTC	CASSYSSGHEQYF
TRBD2	TRBV5-1	-	TRBJ2-7	TGCGCCAGCAGCTCCTTAGCGGGGGGCCCTACCGGGCAGTACTTC	CASSSLAGGPTGQYF
-	TRBV30	-	TRBJ1-1	TGTGCCTGGAGTGTACGTCGCGCCACTGAAGCTTTCTTT	CAWSVRRATEAFF
-	TRBV5-4	-	TRBJ1-4	TGTGCCAGCAGCTTGGCCGGGTCTACTAATGAAAAACTGTTTTTT	CASSLAGSTNEKLFF
-	TRBV7-8	-	TRBJ1-2	TGTGCCAGCAGCTTACGGGGGTTTAACTATGGCTACACCTTC	CASSLRGFNYGYTF
-	TRBV18	-	TRBJ2-7	TGTGCCAGCTCACCACCCGGGCCCGCCTACGAGCAGTACTTC	CASSPPGPAYEQYF
TRBD2	TRBV7-9	-	TRBJ2-3	TGTGCCAGCAGCCCCCTCGCCCTAGCGGGCACAGATACGCAGTATTTT	CASSPLALAGTDTQYF
-	TRBV7-9	-	TRBJ1-2	TGTGCCAGCAGCGTCGCGGGGCAGGGCTACACCTTC	CASSVAGQGYTF
-	TRBV24-1	once	TRBJ1-5	TGTGCCACCAGTGATTCGCGGACCCAGCCCCAGCATTTT	CATSDSRTQPQHF
TRBD1	TRBV4-3	-	TRBJ1-2	TGCGCCAGCAGCCAACAAGAGGGGGCAGGAAATGGCTACACCTTC	CASSQQEGAGNGYTF
-	TRBV5-6	-	TRBJ1-2	TGTGCCAGCAGCTTGCGAAGGACAGCTAACTATGGCTACACCTTC	CASSLRRTANYGYTF
-	TRBV7-9	once	TRBJ2-2	TGTGCCAGCAGCTTATTAGAGGGGAACACCGGGGAGCTGTTTTTT	CASSLLEGNTGELFF
TRBD2	TRBV9	-	TRBJ2-3	TGTGCCAGCAGCGTCTCGGGGGGGCTTGGAGATACGCAGTATTTT	CASSVSGGLGDTQYF
-	TRBV18	-	TRBJ1-5	TGTGCCAGCTCACCGGTTCAGGGGAATCAGCCCCAGCATTTT	CASSPVQGNQPQHF
-	TRBV27	-	TRBJ2-7	TGTGCCAGCAGTTCCGCCAGAAGATCAGGGGAATCAACTAGGGAGCAGTACTTC	CASSSARRSGESTREQYF
-	TRBV20-1	-	TRBJ1-1	TGCAGTGTCACTGAAGCTTTCTTT	CSVTEAFF
TRBD2	TRBV27	-	TRBJ2-5	TGTGCCAGCAGTTTAACTGATCCTGGCGGGGGGTGGGAGACCCAGTACTTC	CASSLTDPGGGWETQYF
-	TRBV19	-	TRBJ1-2	TGTGCCAGTATGGAGCTGAGGGGCACTGCTAACTATGGCTACACCTTC	CASMELRGTANYGYTF
-	TRBV5-4	-	TRBJ2-1	TGTGCCAGCAGCTTGAGTAAGTTTTCAGGGGCGCAAAGAAACAATGAGCAGTTCTTC	CASSLSKFSGAQRNNEQFF
TRBD1	TRBV11-1	-	TRBJ1-1	TGTGCCAGCAGCTTTAGTGCCGCGACAGGGCGCACTGAAGCTTTCTTT	CASSFSAATGRTEAFF
-	TRBV5-1	-	TRBJ1-2	TGCGCCAGCAGCTTGGAAGTGACAGAATTCTATGGCTACACCTTC	CASSLEVTEFYGYTF
-	TRBV27	-	TRBJ2-2	TGTGCCAGCAGTTGGGGCCAGAACACCGGGGAGCTGTTTTTT	CASSWGQNTGELFF
-	TRBV5-1	-	TRBJ1-6	TGCGCCAGCAGCTGGACAGCGGGGAATTCACCCCTCCACTTT	CASSWTAGNSPLHF
TRBD2	TRBV19	-	TRBJ2-1	TGTGCCAGTAGCAATCCGGGACTAGCGGTCAATGAGCAGTTCTTC	CASSNPGLAVNEQFF
TRBD1	TRBV5-1	-	TRBJ1-1	TGCGCCAGCAGCATCCGGACAGGGACGAACACTGAAGCTTTCTTT	CASSIRTGTNTEAFF
TRBD1	TRBV7-2	-	TRBJ1-1	TGTGCCAGCAGTCCAGAGGAGGGGGCTAGAGCTTTCTTT	CASSPEEGARAFF
-	TRBV5-1	-	TRBJ1-2	TGCGCCAGCAGCCAGGACTACTATGGCTACACCTTC	CASSQDYYGYTF
-	TRBV15	-	TRBJ2-6	TGTGCCACCAGCCGGGGCCAATTCTCTGGGGCCAACGTCCTGACTTTC	CATSRGQFSGANVLTF